Listed here are 13 T cell receptor beta chains from one sample, sequenced in a study of beta chain features in type 1 diabetes. TCRB transcripts that were expressed got sequenced, as all of the isolated RNA had been reverse transcribed. The assay was immunoSEQ multiplex PCR, and TCRdb's table has in-frame clones only and misses some. The sample gives 240,000 or so clones, about 25% of which show up once; roughly 4.1% is in the top ten. The sequencing input was central memory CD4+ T cells from blood. The origin of the receptors is a man aged 25-40 years in good health.

This rearrangement joins TRBV10-3 to TRBJ2-6; TRBD2 agrees at 8 bases. CDR3 length: 17 residues. From germline, CDR1 is ENHRY and CDR2 SYGVKD. Trimming removed 5 bases from V and 6 bases from J; junction bases left unmatched: 12. The DNA for the CDR3 is TGTGCCATCAGTTTTAGTAGCGGGACTCTAGTGGCCAACGTCCTGACTTTC. It translates to CAISFSSGTLVANVLTF.

The chain has TRBV10-3 and TRBJ1-1, with TRBD1 matching 7 bases. J gave up 1 base and V 6 bases, and 2 bases lay outside the gene matches. This CDR3 spans 13 amino acids. Germline V gene sequence: CDR1 ENHRY, CDR2 SYGVKD. The CDR3 region is CAISGQANTEAFF. CDR3 coding DNA: TGTGCCATCAGCGGACAGGCGAACACTGAAGCTTTCTTT.

J is TRBJ2-1 and V is TRBV30; 7 bases align to TRBD2. CDR3 length: 15 amino acids. The junction had 9 bases not matched to a gene; V was cut back by 6 bases and J by 1 base. Looked up from germline, CDR1 is GTSNPN and CDR2 is SVGIG (reference sequence). CDR3 DNA: TGTGCCTGCCAAAGCGGGATGGGGTCCTACAATGAGCAGTTCTTC. It codes for CACQSGMGSYNEQFF.

This clone was seen a few times. This chain connects TRBV27 to TRBJ2-5; the match to TRBD2 covers 9 bases. V lost 7 bases and J lost 7; bases outside the gene matches: 7. The CDR3 has 13 residues. Germline V lookup: CDR1 MNHEY, CDR2 SMNVEV (reference sequence). CDR3 amino acids: CASKTSGPGTQYF. The CDR3 DNA is TGTGCCAGCAAGACTAGCGGCCCCGGGACCCAGTACTTC.

This clone came up a few times. The J gene is TRBJ2-1, the V gene TRBV2, with TRBD2 identical over 8 bases. Trimming cost V 7 bases and J 2 bases; bases outside gene matches: 7. The CDR3 is 15 amino acids. The germline V gene encodes CDR1 SNHLY and CDR2 FYNNEI. CDR3 sequence reads: CASTGGQGPYNEQFF. As DNA, the CDR3 is TGTGCCAGCACGGGAGGGCAGGGGCCCTACAATGAGCAGTTCTTC.

In this sample, this clone turned up a few times. This chain connects TRBV30 to TRBJ2-5; 10 positions agree with TRBD1. The DNA matches TRBJ2-7 better at its end, which makes the J call doubtful. The CDR3 has 12 residues. The germline gives CDR1 GTSNPN, CDR2 SVGIG (reference sequence). CDR3 nucleotides: TGTGCCTGGAAGGGACAGGGGTACGAGCAGTACTTC. Translated, it gives CAWKGQGYEQYF.

V gene TRBV12-5 combines with J gene TRBJ2-1; 14 bases align to TRBD2. With 1 base clipped from V and 4 bases from J, the junction kept 15 bases outside the gene matches. Germline lookup yields CDR1 LGHNT and CDR2 FRNRAP. This CDR3 region has 21 residues. CDR3 region: CASGLALTSGGAVPLYNEQFF. The CDR3 DNA is TGTGCTAGTGGTTTGGCGCTGACTAGCGGGGGGGCTGTGCCTTTATACAATGAGCAGTTCTTC.

This clone occurred a few times. The CDR3 DNA reads TGCAGCGTTGAAAGAGGGCATGAGCAGTTCTTC. It specifies CSVERGHEQFF. This chain joins TRBV29-1 and TRBJ2-1, with D possibly matching TRBD2 (5 bases). Trimming stripped 2 bases from V and 8 bases from J, with 7 bases between. CDR3 length: 11 residues. Per the germline V gene, CDR1 is SQVTM and CDR2 is ANQGSEA.

This clone came up a few times. The J gene is TRBJ2-3, the V gene TRBV15; 9 bases align to TRBD2. Germline values: CDR1 LNHNV, CDR2 YYDKDF (reference sequence). CDR3 size: 17 residues. With 1 base clipped from V and 3 bases from J, the junction kept 8 bases outside the gene matches. The CDR3 region has the DNA TGTGCCACCAGCAGAGGGGCTAGCGGGGCAAGTACAGATACGCAGTATTTT. It translates to CATSRGASGASTDTQYF.

The table lists this clone with a few counts. V gene TRBV5-1 combines with J gene TRBJ2-1; the D gene is possibly TRBD1 (5 bases). V lost 0 bases, J lost 7 bases, and 5 bases lay in between. The CDR3 runs 12 residues. Germline CDR1 and CDR2: SGHRS and YFSETQ. The CDR3 sequence is CASSLGQNEQFF. In nucleotides, the CDR3 is TGCGCCAGCAGCTTGGGACAGAATGAGCAGTTCTTC.

This clone was picked up a small number of times. Other nucleotide sequences from this sample produce the same CDR3. The chain combines TRBV29-1 with TRBJ2-7; tentatively, D is TRBD1 or TRBD2 (6 bases each). Germline CDR1 is SQVTM and CDR2 is ANQGSEA. CDR3 length: 13 amino acids. Trimming took off 4 bases at V and 2 bases at J, with 12 bases between the two ends. This CDR3 reads CSVGEDRAYEQYF. In nucleotides, the CDR3 is TGCAGCGTTGGGGAGGACAGAGCCTACGAGCAGTACTTC.

The chain employs TRBV7-2 and TRBJ1-6, with 10 positions matching TRBD1. The ends lost 3 bases at V and 9 bases at J; junction bases unmatched: 5. The germline gives CDR1 SGHTA, CDR2 FQGNSA. This CDR3 contains 15 residues. CDR3 nucleotides: TGTGCCAGCAGCTTGTTGGGACAGGGGAGTTCACCCCTCCACTTT. Protein: CASSLLGQGSSPLHF.

Note on this clone: Within the sample, other DNA sequences also encode this same CDR3. The chain links TRBV19 to TRBJ2-5; unclear D gene. CDR3 size: 12 residues. Germline V lookup: CDR1 LNHDA, CDR2 SQIVND (reference sequence). The V gene lost 1 base and the J gene lost 4 bases, with 4 bases spanning the gap. The CDR3 nucleotides read TGTGCCAGTAGTATAGGCAGAGAGACCCAGTACTTC. Protein: CASSIGRETQYF.